These 23 T cell receptor beta chains came from one sample sequenced in a study of T cells in tumors after PD-1 blockade. Here immunoSEQ multiplex PCR was the method, and the copy in TCRdb shows in-frame clones only, minus some. The sample lists about 63,000 clones; about 74% were seen once. The material was PBMCs, obtained after anti-PD-1 treatment. The source is a human donor with basal cell carcinoma.

The rearrangement links TRBV4-2 to TRBJ1-2; D not resolved. From germline, CDR1 is LGHNA and CDR2 YNFKEQ. V was pared by 4 bases and J by 0 bases, with 6 bases between. The CDR3 length is 13 residues. CDR3 DNA: TGTGCCAGCAGCCCCCACTCTAACTATGGCTACACCTTC. Translated, it gives CASSPHSNYGYTF.

The V and J genes are TRBV19 and TRBJ1-2, with D tentatively TRBD1 (6 bases). Deletions cut 7 bases from V and 0 bases from J, with 12 bases between. The germline V gene has CDR1 LNHDA and CDR2 SQIVND (reference sequence). CDR3 length equals 14 residues. The CDR3 DNA is TGTGCCAGTAACGCTCAGGGGACTAACTATGGCTACACCTTC. It codes for CASNAQGTNYGYTF. Looking up the rest from reference TRBV19 and TRBJ1-2 gives the full variable domain: DGGITQSPKYLFRKEGQNVTLSCEQNLNHDAMYWYRQDPGQGLRLIYYSQIVNDFQKGDIAEGYSVSREKKESFPLTVTSAQKNPTAFYLCASNAQGTNYGYTFGSGTRLTVV.

This clone was counted many times. This chain connects TRBV4-1 to TRBJ1-1; D unresolved. This CDR3 is 14 amino acids long. V lost 6 bases to trimming and J lost 0 bases, with 11 bases between them. CDR1 is MGHRA, CDR2 YSYEKL, per germline. The CDR3 region has the DNA TGCGCCAGCAGAGGCATGACGGTGAACACTGAAGCTTTCTTT. It yields the protein CASRGMTVNTEAFF.

This CDR3 reads CASGDRGGGELFF. As DNA, the CDR3 is TGTGCCAGCGGAGACAGGGGAGGCGGGGAGCTGTTTTTT. V usage is TRBV9 and J usage is TRBJ2-2, with TRBD1 identical over 8 bases. V was clipped by 7 bases and J by 7 bases; unmatched bases: 6. This CDR3 is 13 amino acids long. Germline V lookup: CDR1 SGDLS, CDR2 YYNGEE. Combining the CDR3 with reference TRBV9 and TRBJ2-2 gives the whole variable domain DSGVTQTPKHLITATGQRVTLRCSPRSGDLSVYWYQQSLDQGLQFLIQYYNGEERAKGNILERFSAQQFPDLHSELNLSSLELGDSALYFCASGDRGGGELFFGEGSRLTVL.

The chain is built from TRBV7-2 and TRBJ1-6, with D possibly being TRBD1 (5 bases). V lost 7 bases and J 10 bases, leaving 14 bases between the germline ends. The CDR3 extends over 13 amino acids. In germline, CDR1 is SGHTA, CDR2 FQGNSA. CDR3 nucleotides: TGTGCCAGCAACACCCGGGGGGGATCACCCCTCCACTTT. Its protein product is CASNTRGGSPLHF.

This clone was seen only once. V is TRBV7-9 and J is TRBJ2-3; 10 positions match TRBD1. CDR1 is SEHNR and CDR2 is FQNEAQ in the germline V gene (reference sequence). Losses at the gene ends were 5 bases for V and 1 base for J; bases not matched to a gene: 6. This CDR3 has 16 amino acids. The DNA for the CDR3 is TGTGCCAGCAGCGTTGGGGACAGGGGTGGCACAGATACGCAGTATTTT. It is translated as CASSVGDRGGTDTQYF. The entire variable domain, with the rest obtained from reference TRBV7-9 and TRBJ2-3, is as follows: DTGVSQNPRHKITKRGQNVTFRCDPISEHNRLYWYRQTLGQGPEFLTYFQNEAQLEKSRLLSDRFSAERPKGSFSTLEIQRTEQGDSAMYLCASSVGDRGGTDTQYFGPGTRLTVL.

V and J are TRBV3-1 (or the pseudogene TRBV3-2) and TRBJ2-3, with TRBD2 matching over 12 bases. Unmatched junction bases numbered 9, after V lost 4 bases and J lost 1 base. Germline lookup yields CDR1 LGHDT and CDR2 YNNKEL (reference sequence). CDR3 length equals 18 residues. The CDR3, as DNA: TGTGCCAGCAGCCCACGCTGGACTAGCGGGGACCGCACAGATACGCAGTATTTT. The encoded protein is CASSPRWTSGDRTDTQYF.

V and J are TRBV4-1 and TRBJ1-1; TRBD1 is a possible D gene (5 bases). CDR3 size: 14 residues. Germline-derived CDR1 and CDR2 are MGHRA and YSYEKL. Deletions cut 0 bases from V and 5 bases from J, with 10 bases between. CDR3 sequence: CASSQEEGYTEAFF. CDR3 DNA sequence: TGCGCCAGCAGCCAAGAAGAGGGGTATACTGAAGCTTTCTTT.

This clone came up a few times. The chain joins TRBV13 to TRBJ1-4; D possibly corresponds to TRBD1 (6 bases). V lost 5 bases and J lost 8, with 21 bases in between. CDR3 size: 16 residues. Germline V lookup: CDR1 PRHDT, CDR2 FYEKMQ (reference sequence). The CDR3 DNA is TGTGCCAGCAGCCCGAATCCGAGGCAGGGGCACGAAAAACTGTTTTTT. Its translation: CASSPNPRQGHEKLFF. The full variable domain, with the rest looked up from reference TRBV13 and TRBJ1-4, is AAGVIQSPRHLIKEKRETATLKCYPIPRHDTVYWYQQGPGQDPQFLISFYEKMQSDKGSIPDRFSAQQFSDYHSELNMSSLELGDSALYFCASSPNPRQGHEKLFFGSGTQLSVL.

The chain has TRBV7-8 and TRBJ2-5, with D possibly matching TRBD1 (7 bases). V was pared by 6 bases and J by 2 bases, with 19 bases between. There are 16 residues in the CDR3. The V gene's germline CDR1 is SGHVS and CDR2 FQNEAQ. The CDR3 coding sequence is TGTGCCAGCAGTCTTGGGAGGTCCAGGGGGCAAGAGACCCAGTACTTC. Protein sequence: CASSLGRSRGQETQYF.

This clone turned up a few times. The chain has TRBV10-1 and TRBJ2-3; 7 bases are shared with TRBD1. V shed 0 bases and J 2 bases; nucleotides not matched to a gene: 5. Germline assignment: CDR1 WNHNN and CDR2 SYGVQD (reference sequence). This CDR3 region has 16 residues. The CDR3 reads CASSESDRVITDTQYF. DNA for the CDR3: TGCGCCAGCAGTGAGTCTGACAGGGTTATCACAGATACGCAGTATTTT.

The chain has TRBV2 and TRBJ2-7; TRBD1 matches 10 bases. Germline loops: CDR1 SNHLY, CDR2 FYNNEI. There are 13 residues in the CDR3. V shed 9 bases, J shed 6 bases, and the junction held 8 bases outside the gene matches. The chain's CDR3 is CARRGTGVSEQYF. CDR3 DNA: TGTGCCAGGAGGGGGACAGGGGTTTCCGAGCAGTACTTC.

The chain joins TRBV7-2 to TRBJ1-6; tentatively, D is TRBD1 (6 bases). The CDR3 has 14 residues. V lost 7 bases and J lost 2, with 9 bases in between. The germline gives CDR1 SGHTA, CDR2 FQGNSA. The CDR3 loop is CASIQGTYNSPLHF. CDR3 DNA: TGTGCCAGCATACAGGGTACCTATAATTCACCCCTCCACTTT. The full variable domain, its missing parts supplied by reference TRBV7-2 and TRBJ1-6, is GAGVSQSPSNKVTEKGKDVELRCDPISGHTALYWYRQSLGQGLEFLIYFQGNSAPDKSGLPSDRFSAERTGGSVSTLTIQRTQQEDSAVYLCASIQGTYNSPLHFGNGTRLTVT.

This chain joins TRBV10-3 and TRBJ2-7; unclear D gene. CDR1 ENHRY and CDR2 SYGVKD come from the germline V gene. V was shortened by 4 bases and J by 7 bases, with 8 bases between the two germline ends. The CDR3 is made up of 11 amino acids. This chain's CDR3 is CAISVGGEQYF. CDR3 sequence (DNA): TGTGCCATCAGTGTGGGTGGGGAGCAGTACTTC.

The rearrangement joins TRBV7-9 to TRBJ1-1, with no clear D. Trimming removed 2 bases from V and 1 base from J, with 8 bases in between. The CDR3 extends over 14 amino acids. Germline CDR1 is SEHNR and CDR2 is FQNEAQ (reference sequence). This CDR3 reads CASSLSRRNTEAFF. The CDR3 coding sequence is TGTGCCAGCAGCTTATCCCGGCGGAACACTGAAGCTTTCTTT. Using reference TRBV7-9 and TRBJ1-1 for the parts outside the CDR3, the full variable domain is DTGVSQNPRHKITKRGQNVTFRCDPISEHNRLYWYRQTLGQGPEFLTYFQNEAQLEKSRLLSDRFSAERPKGSFSTLEIQRTEQGDSAMYLCASSLSRRNTEAFFGQGTRLTVV.

The chain joins TRBV9 to TRBJ2-2; a weak D match, TRBD1 (5 bases). The V end was cut by 2 bases, the J end by 5 bases, with 10 bases between. The CDR3 runs to 14 residues. CDR1 SGDLS and CDR2 YYNGEE come from the germline V gene. The CDR3 DNA reads TGTGCCAGCAGCGTGTACCAGGGTACCGGGGAGCTGTTTTTT. Protein: CASSVYQGTGELFF. The full variable domain, its missing parts supplied by reference TRBV9 and TRBJ2-2, is DSGVTQTPKHLITATGQRVTLRCSPRSGDLSVYWYQQSLDQGLQFLIQYYNGEERAKGNILERFSAQQFPDLHSELNLSSLELGDSALYFCASSVYQGTGELFFGEGSRLTVL.

This rearrangement joins TRBV2 to TRBJ2-2, with D tentatively TRBD1 (6 bases). V was shortened by 7 bases and J by 7 bases, with 13 bases between the two germline ends. The CDR3 runs 13 residues. Germline CDR1 and CDR2: SNHLY and FYNNEI. The CDR3 sequence: CASKTRGIGELFF. The CDR3 DNA sequence: TGTGCCAGCAAAACTAGGGGGATCGGGGAGCTGTTTTTT.

V is TRBV24-1 and J is TRBJ2-1, with TRBD1 matching over 8 bases. The germline CDR1 and CDR2 sequences are KGHDR and SFDVKD. Losses at the gene ends were 8 bases for V and 8 bases for J; bases not matched to a gene: 10. CDR3 length: 14 residues. The CDR3 sequence is CATKRVTGADEQFF. CDR3 in DNA: TGTGCCACCAAAAGGGTGACAGGGGCCGATGAGCAGTTCTTC.

The V gene is TRBV29-1, the J gene TRBJ2-7; D perhaps matches TRBD1 (5 bases). Germline lookup yields CDR1 SQVTM and CDR2 ANQGSEA. V shed 4 bases and J shed 6 bases, with 16 bases lying between them. CDR3 length: 13 amino acids. The CDR3 here is CSVAPPGQGEQYF. The CDR3 DNA is TGCAGCGTTGCCCCACCAGGTCAGGGCGAGCAGTACTTC.

This clone was seen only once. This sequence joins TRBV6-5 and TRBJ1-1; TRBD1 matches 7 bases. Trimming took 7 bases from V and 1 from J; bases not matched to a gene: 6. CDR3 size: 14 residues. Germline loops: CDR1 MNHEY, CDR2 SVGAGI. CDR3 nucleotide sequence: TGTGCCAGCAACCACAGGGGAACGAACACTGAAGCTTTCTTT. This encodes CASNHRGTNTEAFF.

This clone occurred a few times. The rearrangement links TRBV23-1 to TRBJ2-1; 10 nucleotides agree with TRBD1. TRBV23-1 is flagged as an ORF with uncertain function. V lost 3 bases to trimming and J lost 2 bases; unmatched junction nucleotides: 10. This CDR3 spans 18 amino acids. The chain's CDR3 is CASSQGQGSFFTYNEQFF. CDR3 nucleotide sequence: TGCGCCAGCAGTCAGGGACAGGGGTCCTTCTTCACCTACAATGAGCAGTTCTTC.

The chain carries TRBV5-4 and TRBJ2-3; D unclear. In germline, CDR1 is SGHNT, CDR2 YYREEE (reference sequence). V shed 10 bases and J shed 4 bases, with 19 bases lying between them. This CDR3 region has 14 residues. The CDR3 region is CASEGSSQADTQYF. DNA for the CDR3: TGTGCCTCCGAAGGGTCCAGCCAGGCAGATACGCAGTATTTT. Full variable domain (outside the CDR3, taken from reference TRBV5-4 and TRBJ2-3): ETGVTQSPTHLIKTRGQQVTLRCSSQSGHNTVSWYQQALGQGPQFIFQYYREEENGRGNFPPRFSGLQFPNYSSELNVNALELDDSALYLCASEGSSQADTQYFGPGTRLTVL.

CDR3 nucleotide sequence: TGTGCCAGCAGCAGGTACGGAATGAATTACGAGCAGTACTTC. It yields the protein CASSRYGMNYEQYF. The chain couples TRBV7-9 to TRBJ2-7; D gene unclear. Trimming left V 5 bases short and J 4 bases short, with 15 bases between. CDR1 and CDR2 (germline): SEHNR, FQNEAQ (reference sequence). The CDR3 covers 14 residues.